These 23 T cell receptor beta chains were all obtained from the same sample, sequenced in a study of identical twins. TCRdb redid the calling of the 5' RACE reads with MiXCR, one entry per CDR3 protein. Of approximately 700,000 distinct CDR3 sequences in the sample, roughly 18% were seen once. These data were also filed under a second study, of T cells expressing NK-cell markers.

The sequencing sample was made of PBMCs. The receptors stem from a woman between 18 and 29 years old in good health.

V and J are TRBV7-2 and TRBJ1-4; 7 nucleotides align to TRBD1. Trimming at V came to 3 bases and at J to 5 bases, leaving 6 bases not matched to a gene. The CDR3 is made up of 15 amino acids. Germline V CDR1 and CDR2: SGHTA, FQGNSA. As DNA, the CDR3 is TGTGCCAGCAGCTTCCGGGACAGACGGAATGAAAAACTGTTTTTT. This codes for CASSFRDRRNEKLFF.

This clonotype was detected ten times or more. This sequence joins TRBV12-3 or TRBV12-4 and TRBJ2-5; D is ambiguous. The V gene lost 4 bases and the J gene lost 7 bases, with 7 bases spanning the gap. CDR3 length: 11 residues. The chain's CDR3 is CASSSWGTQYF. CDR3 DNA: TGTGCCAGCAGTTCGTGGGGGACCCAGTACTTC.

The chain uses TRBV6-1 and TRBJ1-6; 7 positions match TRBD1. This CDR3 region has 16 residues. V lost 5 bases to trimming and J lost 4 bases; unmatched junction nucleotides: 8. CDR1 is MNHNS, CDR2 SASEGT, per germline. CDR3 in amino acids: CASSRDSIFYNSPLHF. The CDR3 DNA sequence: TGTGCCAGCAGTCGGGACAGCATCTTTTATAATTCACCCCTCCACTTT.

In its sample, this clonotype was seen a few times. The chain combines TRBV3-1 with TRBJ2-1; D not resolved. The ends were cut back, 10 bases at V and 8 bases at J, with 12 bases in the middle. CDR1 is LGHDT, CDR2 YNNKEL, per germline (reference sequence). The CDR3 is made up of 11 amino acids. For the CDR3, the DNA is TGTGCCACCACCTCCGGTGATGAGCAGTTCTTC. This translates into CATTSGDEQFF.

Here the CDR3 reads CASSSVHRGTGELFF. In nucleotides, the CDR3 is TGTGCCAGCAGCTCGGTTCACAGGGGAACCGGGGAGCTGTTTTTT. J is TRBJ2-2 and V is TRBV7-2; TRBD1 matches at 7 bases. Unmatched junction bases numbered 7, after V lost 4 bases and J lost 5 bases. CDR1 and CDR2 (germline): SGHTA, FQGNSA. The CDR3 has 15 residues.

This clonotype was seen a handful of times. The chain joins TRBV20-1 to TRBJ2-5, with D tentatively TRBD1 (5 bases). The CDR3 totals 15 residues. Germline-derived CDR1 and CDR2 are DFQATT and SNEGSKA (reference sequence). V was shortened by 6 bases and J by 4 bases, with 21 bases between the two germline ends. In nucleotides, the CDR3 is TGCAGTGCAGCTGAGGACGGGCCTGGGGCAGAGACCCAGTACTTC. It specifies CSAAEDGPGAETQYF.

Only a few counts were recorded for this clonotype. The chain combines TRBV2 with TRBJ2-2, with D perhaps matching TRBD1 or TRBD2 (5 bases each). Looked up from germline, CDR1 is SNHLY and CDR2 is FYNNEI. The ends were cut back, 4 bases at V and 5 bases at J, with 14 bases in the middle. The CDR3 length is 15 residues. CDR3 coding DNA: TGTGCCAGCAGTGGATGGGGGAAAGTAACCGGGGAGCTGTTTTTT. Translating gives CASSGWGKVTGELFF.

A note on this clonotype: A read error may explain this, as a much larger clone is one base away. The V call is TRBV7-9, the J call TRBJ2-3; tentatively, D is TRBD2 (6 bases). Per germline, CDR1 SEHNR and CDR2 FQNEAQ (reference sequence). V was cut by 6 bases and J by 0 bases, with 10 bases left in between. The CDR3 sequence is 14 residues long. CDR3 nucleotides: TGTGCCAGCAGTCAGGAGGGTAGCACAGATACGCAGTATTTT. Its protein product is CASSQEGSTDTQYF. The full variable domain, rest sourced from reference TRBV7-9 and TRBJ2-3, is DTGVSQNPRHKITKRGQNVTFRCDPISEHNRLYWYRQTLGQGPEFLTYFQNEAQLEKSRLLSDRFSAERPKGSFSTLEIQRTEQGDSAMYLCASSQEGSTDTQYFGPGTRLTVL.

The DNA of the CDR3 is TGCAGTGCTAGAAGAGGGGGCCATAATGAGCAGTTCTTC. Its translation: CSARRGGHNEQFF. This chain connects TRBV20-1 to TRBJ2-1; TRBD1 matches 7 bases. Germline trimming cut 2 bases from V and 7 bases from J; bases unmatched to any gene: 5. Germline V lookup: CDR1 DFQATT, CDR2 SNEGSKA (reference sequence). This CDR3 region has 13 residues.

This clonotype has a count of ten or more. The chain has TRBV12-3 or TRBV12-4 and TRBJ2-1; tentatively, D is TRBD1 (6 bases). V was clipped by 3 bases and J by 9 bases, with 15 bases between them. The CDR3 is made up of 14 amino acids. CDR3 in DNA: TGTGCCAGCAGTTTCGGGACACACTTGGGTGAGCAGTTCTTC. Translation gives CASSFGTHLGEQFF.

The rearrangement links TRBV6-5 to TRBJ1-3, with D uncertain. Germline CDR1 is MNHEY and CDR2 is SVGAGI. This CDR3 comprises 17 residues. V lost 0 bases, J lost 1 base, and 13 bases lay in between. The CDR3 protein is CASSYSNRPASGNTIYF. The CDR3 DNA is TGTGCCAGCAGTTACTCGAACCGTCCTGCGTCTGGAAACACCATATATTTT.

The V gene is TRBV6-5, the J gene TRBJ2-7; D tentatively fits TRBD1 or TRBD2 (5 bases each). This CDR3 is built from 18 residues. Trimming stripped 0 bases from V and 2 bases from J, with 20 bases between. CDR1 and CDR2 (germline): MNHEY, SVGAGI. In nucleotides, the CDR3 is TGTGCCAGCAGTTACTCCGGAGGCAGGGCCCGGCGACCCTACGAGCAGTACTTC. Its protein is CASSYSGGRARRPYEQYF.

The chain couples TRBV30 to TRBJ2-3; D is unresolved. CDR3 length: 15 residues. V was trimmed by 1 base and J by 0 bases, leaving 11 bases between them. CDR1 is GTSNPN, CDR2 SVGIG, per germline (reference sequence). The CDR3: CAWSGVAVSTDTQYF. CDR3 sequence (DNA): TGTGCCTGGAGTGGCGTCGCGGTGAGCACAGATACGCAGTATTTT. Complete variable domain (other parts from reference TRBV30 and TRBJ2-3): SQTIHQWPATLVQPVGSPLSLECTVEGTSNPNLYWYRQAAGRGLQLLFYSVGIGQISSEVPQNLSASRPQDRQFILSSKKLLLSDSGFYLCAWSGVAVSTDTQYFGPGTRLTVL.

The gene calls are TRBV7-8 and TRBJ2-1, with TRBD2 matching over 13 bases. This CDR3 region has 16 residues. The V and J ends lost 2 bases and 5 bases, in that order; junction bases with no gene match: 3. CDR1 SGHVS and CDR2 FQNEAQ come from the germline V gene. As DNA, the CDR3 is TGTGCCAGCAGCTTACTGGGACTAGCGGGAAACAATGAGCAGTTCTTC. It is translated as CASSLLGLAGNNEQFF.

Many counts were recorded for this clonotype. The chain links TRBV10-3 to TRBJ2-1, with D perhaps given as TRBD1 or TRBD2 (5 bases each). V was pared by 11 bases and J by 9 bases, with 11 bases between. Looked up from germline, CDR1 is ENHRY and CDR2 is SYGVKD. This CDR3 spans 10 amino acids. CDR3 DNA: TGTGCCGCCGGGACCGGTGAGCAGTTCTTC. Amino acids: CAAGTGEQFF.

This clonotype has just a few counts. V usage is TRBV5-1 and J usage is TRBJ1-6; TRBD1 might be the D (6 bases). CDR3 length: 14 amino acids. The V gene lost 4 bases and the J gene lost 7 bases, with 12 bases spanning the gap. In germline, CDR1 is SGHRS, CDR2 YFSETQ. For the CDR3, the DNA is TGCGCCAGCAGCGTGGACAGCGCGAATTCACCCCTCCACTTT. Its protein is CASSVDSANSPLHF.

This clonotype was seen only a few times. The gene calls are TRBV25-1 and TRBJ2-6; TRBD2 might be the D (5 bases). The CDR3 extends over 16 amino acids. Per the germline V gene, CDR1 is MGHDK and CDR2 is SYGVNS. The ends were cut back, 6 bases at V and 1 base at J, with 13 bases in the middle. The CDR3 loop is CASSERLWSGANVLTF. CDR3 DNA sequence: TGTGCCAGCAGCGAGCGGTTATGGTCTGGGGCCAACGTCCTGACTTTC.

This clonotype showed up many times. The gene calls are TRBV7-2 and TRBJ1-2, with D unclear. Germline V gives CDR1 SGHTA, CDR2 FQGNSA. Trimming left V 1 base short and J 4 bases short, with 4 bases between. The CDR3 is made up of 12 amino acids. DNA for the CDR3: TGTGCCAGCAGCTTAGTTACCTATGGCTACACCTTC. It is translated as CASSLVTYGYTF.

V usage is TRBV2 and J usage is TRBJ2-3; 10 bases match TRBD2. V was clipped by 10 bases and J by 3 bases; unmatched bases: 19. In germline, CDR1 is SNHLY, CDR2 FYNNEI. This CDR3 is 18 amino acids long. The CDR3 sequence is CATQHSTSSGSPTDTQYF. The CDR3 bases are TGTGCCACTCAACATTCCACTTCTAGCGGGAGCCCTACAGATACGCAGTATTTT.

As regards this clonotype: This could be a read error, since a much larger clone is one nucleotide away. The CDR3 DNA sequence: TGTGCCAGCAGCTTACACAGTAACACTGAAGCTTTCTTT. This codes for CASSLHSNTEAFF. The chain has TRBV7-9 and TRBJ1-1; unclear D gene. Trimming cost V 2 bases and J 2 bases, with 6 bases left between them. The CDR3 is 13 residues long. Looked up from germline, CDR1 is SEHNR and CDR2 is FQNEAQ (reference sequence).

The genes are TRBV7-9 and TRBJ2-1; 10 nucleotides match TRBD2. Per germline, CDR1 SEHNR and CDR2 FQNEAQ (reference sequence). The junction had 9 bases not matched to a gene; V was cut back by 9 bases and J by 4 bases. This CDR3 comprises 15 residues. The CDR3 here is CASQPQRGGYNEQFF. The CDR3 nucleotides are TGTGCCAGTCAACCCCAGCGGGGGGGGTACAATGAGCAGTTCTTC.

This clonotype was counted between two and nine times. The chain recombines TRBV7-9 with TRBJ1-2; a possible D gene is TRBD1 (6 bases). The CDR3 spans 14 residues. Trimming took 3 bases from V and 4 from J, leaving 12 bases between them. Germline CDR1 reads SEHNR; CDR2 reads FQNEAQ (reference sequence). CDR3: CASSFPGQRYGYTF. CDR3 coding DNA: TGTGCCAGCAGCTTTCCGGGACAACGCTATGGCTACACCTTC.

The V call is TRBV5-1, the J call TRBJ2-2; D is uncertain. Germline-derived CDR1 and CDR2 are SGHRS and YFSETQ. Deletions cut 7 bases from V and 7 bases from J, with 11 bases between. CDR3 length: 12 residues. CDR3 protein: CASCPPSGELFF. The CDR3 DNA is TGCGCCAGCTGCCCTCCGAGCGGGGAGCTGTTTTTT.